This T cell receptor beta chain appears in the sequencing data of a study of T cell repertoires in cytomegalovirus infection (dated by TCRdb to about 2019). For context, the study as a whole: Peptide stimulations targeted recently identified HLA-C-restricted CMV epitopes, whose presentation resists viral immunomodulation, together with well-studied HLA-B-restricted epitopes. Because public TCR beta signatures pointed to carriage of CMV infection together with the matching HLA type, the HLA type of each donor mattered for the analysis.

The meaning of the sample's treatment or condition label: in vitro stimulation with specific CMV peptide epitopes to enrich CMV-specific T cells. Summary of the overall study and its limitations: In both this cohort and an independent roughly 350-donor cohort, the cumulative frequency of public TCR beta family members distinguished carriers of CMV infection plus the relevant HLA type. In the ex vivo response, HLA-C-restricted CMV-specific TCR beta clonotypes were dominant, and in two of eight donors the single most frequent clonotype came from this HLA-C-restricted group.

The count of this clonotype is one. Its recognized antigen is unknown. Base qualities are missing; no much larger clone stands one base away. Just one read gives weak support. The cysteine opens and the phenylalanine closes a CDR3 of 11 amino acids. Only CDR3 DNA remains: 33 bases, in frame from the first base. Clipping removes 11 bases from V and 7 bases from J, with 6 as the unmatched junction base count. According to the germline V gene (reference sequence), CDR1 reads MNHEY and CDR2 reads SMNVEV. The run used an Illumina HiSeq 1500. TCRdb ran its own pipeline on the public reads, namely fastp trimming at Q25 and MiXCR clone calling, and kept in-frame beta chains. Entries are consolidated by CDR3 protein sequence, retaining the most common genes and DNA. Within this sample are roughly 500,000 distinct CDR3 sequences, with about 39% of them counted one time only. Jointly, the top ten make up around 44% of the sample.

This sample comprised cultured PBMCs, obtained from culture after CMV antigen stimulation. The origin of this receptor is a human donor in good health (CMV status not recorded). Some clones in this sample may be carry-over from other donors' samples. Here the chain combines TRBV27 and TRBJ2-5; TRBD2 matches 8 bases in the middle. The CDR3 protein is CAVSGGGTQYF. In nucleotide form, the sequence is TGTGCCGTGTCCGGGGGGGGGACCCAGTACTTC.